This entry lists 22 T cell receptor beta chains sequenced from one sample in a study of Graves' ophthalmopathy and Graves' hyperthyroidism. TCR beta CDR3 regions were amplified from RNA transcripts. HTBI primers were employed in first-round RT-PCR, then a second-round multiplex PCR followed. MiXCR was run by TCRdb on the multiplex PCR reads, yielding one entry per CDR3 protein. The table shows about 210,000 distinct CDR3 sequences, with about 32% occurring only once. Source material: peripheral blood. These receptors were collected from a man aged 50-60 years with Graves' ophthalmopathy.

J is TRBJ2-7 and V is TRBV28; 11 bases line up with TRBD1. The CDR3 is made up of 12 amino acids. The germline gives CDR1 MDHEN, CDR2 SYDVKM. V gave up 8 bases and J gave up 5 bases; unmatched junction bases: 2. CDR3 DNA: TGTGCCAGCGGACAGGGGGCCAACGAGCAGTACTTC. Amino acid sequence: CASGQGANEQYF.

This clonotype was seen just once. The chain links TRBV7-8 to TRBJ2-7; 8 bases fit TRBD2. This CDR3 has 12 amino acids. CDR1 is SGHVS and CDR2 is FQNEAQ in the germline V gene. The ends lost 5 bases at V and 10 bases at J; junction bases unmatched: 7. CDR3 in DNA: TGTGCCAGCAGCACGGCGGGGGGCCTCCAGTACTTC. This translates into CASSTAGGLQYF.

At least ten counts were recorded for this clonotype. This chain uses TRBV7-9 with TRBJ1-1; the match to TRBD1 covers 9 bases. This CDR3 is 18 amino acids long. The germline V gene has CDR1 SEHNR and CDR2 FQNEAQ (reference sequence). V lost 2 bases and J lost 1; bases outside the gene matches: 11. The CDR3, as DNA: TGTGCCAGCAGCTTAAGGGTCGCCGGGACAGGGACGAACACTGAAGCTTTCTTT. Protein: CASSLRVAGTGTNTEAFF.

This clonotype has a count of ten or more. The V gene is TRBV12-5, the J gene TRBJ2-5, with D perhaps matching TRBD1 (5 bases). The CDR3 length is 14 residues. Trimming took off 6 bases at V and 4 bases at J, with 15 bases between the two ends. Germline CDR1 and CDR2: LGHNT and FRNRAP. CDR3 sequence reads: CASGTDSRGETQYF. The CDR3 DNA sequence: TGTGCTAGTGGAACAGACAGCCGCGGAGAGACCCAGTACTTC.

This clonotype was seen ten or more times. The genes are TRBV20-1 and TRBJ2-3; a possible D gene is TRBD2 (5 bases). Germline V lookup: CDR1 DFQATT, CDR2 SNEGSKA (reference sequence). The CDR3 extends over 12 amino acids. V gave up 2 bases and J gave up 8 bases, with 11 bases separating them. The chain's CDR3 is CSARPRAGTQYF. CDR3 sequence (DNA): TGCAGTGCTAGACCCCGCGCGGGTACGCAGTATTTT.

The chain couples TRBV6-2 or TRBV6-3 to TRBJ1-5, with no clear D. CDR1 is MNHEY, CDR2 SVGEGT, per germline. The V end was cut by 0 bases, the J end by 4 bases, with 16 bases between. The CDR3 is 17 residues long. In nucleotides, the CDR3 is TGTGCCAGCAGTTACTCGTATGACACGACGGGAAATCAGCCCCAGCATTTT. Its translation: CASSYSYDTTGNQPQHF.

This clonotype has a count of ten or more. This chain links TRBV12-3 or TRBV12-4 with TRBJ2-2; 7 bases are shared with TRBD1. The CDR3 is made up of 14 amino acids. The trim removed 3 bases at V and 6 bases at J, leaving 4 bases unmatched. The CDR3 reads CASSLTGTAGELFF. The CDR3 region has the DNA TGTGCCAGCAGTTTGACAGGGACAGCCGGGGAGCTGTTTTTT.

This clonotype occurred once. The rearrangement joins TRBV6-7 to TRBJ2-5; no clear D gene. Being an ORF, TRBV6-7 has a function that is uncertain. This CDR3 spans 13 amino acids. V lost 8 bases and J 5 bases, leaving 15 bases between the germline ends. Here the CDR3 reads CASWSLGWETQYF. CDR3 in DNA: TGTGCCAGCTGGTCCTTGGGGTGGGAGACCCAGTACTTC.

This clonotype has a count of ten or more. The chain recombines TRBV12-3 or TRBV12-4 with TRBJ1-2; D is perhaps TRBD1 (5 bases). This CDR3 is built from 15 residues. V lost 3 bases and J lost 2, with 13 bases in between. CDR3 in DNA: TGTGCCAGCAGTTTGACCCCCGCAGGGAACTATGGCTACACCTTC. This codes for CASSLTPAGNYGYTF.

The chain is built from TRBV28 and TRBJ2-7, with a weak D call TRBD1 (5 bases). CDR1 and CDR2 (germline): MDHEN, SYDVKM. V lost 9 bases and J 3 bases, leaving 18 bases between the germline ends. The CDR3 has 14 amino acids. The chain's CDR3 is CASTGRAGYYEQYF. The CDR3 region has the DNA TGTGCCAGTACAGGTAGGGCAGGGTACTACGAGCAGTACTTC.

At least ten counts were recorded for this clonotype. CDR3 DNA: TGTGCCAGCAAACCGCAAATAGAAAATTCACCCCTCCACTTT. The encoded protein is CASKPQIENSPLHF. The chain links TRBV12-3 or TRBV12-4 to TRBJ1-6; no clear D gene. The ends were cut back, 7 bases at V and 7 bases at J, with 14 bases in the middle. The CDR3 extends over 14 amino acids.

In its sample, this clonotype was seen many times. V is TRBV6-1 and J is TRBJ1-5; D gene ambiguous. Trimming removed 1 base at V and 16 bases at J, with 11 bases between. Per germline, CDR1 MNHNS and CDR2 SASEGT. This CDR3 comprises 11 residues. For the CDR3, the DNA is TGTGCCAGCAGTGAAGTGGCGGGCCAACATTTT. Protein: CASSEVAGQHF.

This clonotype was detected many times. It may be a read error: a sequence one base away is much more abundant. A read error is likely, as this CDR3 ends without the conserved phenylalanine or tryptophan. This sequence joins TRBV28 and TRBJ2-5, with TRBD1 identical over 8 bases. Germline assignment: CDR1 MDHEN and CDR2 SYDVKM. The length of the CDR3 is 16 residues. Germline trimming cut 5 bases from V and 2 bases from J; bases unmatched to any gene: 10. The chain's CDR3 is CASSPRTGWDQETQYS. DNA for the CDR3: TGTGCCAGCAGTCCCCGGACAGGGTGGGATCAAGAGACCCAGTACTCC.

The chain combines TRBV20-1 with TRBJ2-5, with D tentatively TRBD2 (5 bases). V lost 2 bases and J 3 bases, leaving 16 bases between the germline ends. The CDR3 consists of 15 residues. Germline CDR1 reads DFQATT; CDR2 reads SNEGSKA (reference sequence). DNA of the CDR3: TGCAGTGCTAGACATAGCGTCGTACCTGAAGAGACCCAGTACTTC. Protein: CSARHSVVPEETQYF.

The chain has TRBV6-2 or TRBV6-3 and TRBJ2-4, with 8 bases lining up with TRBD1. This CDR3 region has 14 residues. The J segment lost 7 bases and the V segment lost 4 bases, leaving 6 bases of the junction unmatched. Germline CDR1 and CDR2: MNHEY and SVGEGT. CDR3 loop: CASSWSTGVNIQYF. The CDR3 bases are TGTGCCAGCAGTTGGTCGACAGGGGTGAACATTCAGTACTTC.

This chain uses TRBV12-3 or TRBV12-4 with TRBJ1-2; D is perhaps TRBD1 (5 bases). V lost 5 bases, J lost 7 bases, and 14 bases lay in between. CDR3 length equals 13 residues. CDR3 amino acids: CASSNGGLRGYTF. The DNA of the CDR3 is TGTGCCAGCAGTAATGGGGGTCTTCGTGGCTACACCTTC.

This clonotype showed up many times. J is TRBJ1-1 and V is TRBV6-1; a possible D gene is TRBD1 (5 bases). Trimming left V 3 bases short and J 7 bases short, with 12 bases between. CDR1 and CDR2 from the germline V gene are MNHNS and SASEGT. This CDR3 spans 13 amino acids. The CDR3 loop reads CASSDRRGGEAFF. The CDR3 DNA is TGTGCCAGCAGTGATAGGAGGGGAGGTGAAGCTTTCTTT.

This chain links TRBV6-2 or TRBV6-3 with TRBJ2-5, with a weak D call TRBD2 (5 bases). The V end lost 6 bases, the J end lost 6 bases, and 11 bases lay between the germline ends. Germline V lookup: CDR1 MNHEY, CDR2 SVGEGT. The length of the CDR3 is 12 residues. The CDR3 DNA sequence: TGTGCCAGCAGGACTATTGAGAAGACCCAGTACTTC. It encodes CASRTIEKTQYF.

The rearrangement joins TRBV6-1 to TRBJ1-2; a weak D match, TRBD1 (6 bases). This CDR3 has 15 amino acids. The V end lost 7 bases, the J end lost 7 bases, and 22 bases lay between the germline ends. CDR1 and CDR2 (germline): MNHNS, SASEGT. In nucleotides, the CDR3 is TGTGCCAGCATCCTACGGGCAGGGGATGTAAGTGGCTACACCTTC. Its protein is CASILRAGDVSGYTF.

The chain recombines TRBV5-1 with TRBJ1-1, with 7 bases matching TRBD1. With 4 bases clipped from V and 1 base from J, the junction kept 4 bases outside the gene matches. This CDR3 contains 14 residues. Germline CDR1 is SGHRS and CDR2 is YFSETQ. As DNA, the CDR3 is TGCGCCAGCAGCGGGACAGCCACGAACACTGAAGCTTTCTTT. Its translation is CASSGTATNTEAFF.

The chain carries TRBV29-1 and TRBJ2-2; possibly TRBD2 for D (6 bases). The CDR3 is made up of 13 amino acids. Between the trimmed V and J ends, which lost 3 bases and 4 bases, there was a span of 9 bases. Germline-derived CDR1 and CDR2 are SQVTM and ANQGSEA. The CDR3 reads CSVERDSTGELFF. Here the CDR3 DNA reads TGCAGCGTTGAGCGGGACTCCACCGGGGAGCTGTTTTTT.

The gene calls are TRBV28 and TRBJ2-6; D is undetermined. CDR1 is MDHEN, CDR2 SYDVKM, per germline. Deletions cut 2 bases from V and 0 bases from J, with 8 bases between. The CDR3 length is 16 residues. CDR3: CASSLVLTSGANVLTF. The CDR3 nucleotides are TGTGCCAGCAGTTTAGTTTTGACCTCTGGGGCCAACGTCCTGACTTTC.